The present TCR beta chain was sequenced within a study of cytomegalovirus exposure and HLA in healthy donors. Study-level findings and limits: Earlier results showed most TCR beta V segments being productive about 87% or about 30% of the time. Highest at DRB1 and lowest at HLA-C, TCR association rates differed among HLA loci in a later analysis. It was likely that a cluster of highly shared sequence variants was a sequencing artifact. The study listed roughly 160 cytomegalovirus-associated TCR beta chains.

This clone was counted a single time. Antigen specificity is unknown. Primers: 60 Vbeta forward and 13 Jbeta reverse. Sequenced by immunoSEQ multiplex PCR; TCRdb stores in-frame clones only, minus some. The sample contains tens of thousands of clones, 63% of which appear only once. The CDR3 totals 15 residues. Germline V gives CDR1 LNHDA, CDR2 SQIVND (reference sequence). Losses at the gene ends were 4 bases for V and 5 bases for J; bases not matched to a gene: 8. The chain recombines TRBV19 with TRBJ2-1, with 7 bases identical to TRBD1. Input material: PBMCs. The sequence came from a woman in her twenties or thirties in good health and CMV-seronegative. Here the CDR3 reads CASSTGTAPNNEQFF. Written as DNA, the CDR3 is TGTGCCAGTAGTACGGGGACAGCCCCGAACAATGAGCAGTTCTTC.